These 5 T cell receptor beta chains were all obtained from the same sample, sequenced in a study of identical twins. TCRdb processed the 5' RACE reads anew with MiXCR; each CDR3 protein has one entry. The repertoire has about 150,000 distinct CDR3 sequences, roughly 3.2% of them found once; the top ten carry 7% to 10%. The sample comprised memory T cells sorted from blood. The receptors shown here come from a man aged 18 to 35 in good health.

This clonotype was detected ten times or more. The rearrangement uses TRBV10-3 and TRBJ1-2; possible D gene TRBD1, 6 bases. Germline lookup yields CDR1 ENHRY and CDR2 SYGVKD. V lost 2 bases and J lost 5, with 15 bases in between. The CDR3 loop spans 15 amino acids. The CDR3, as DNA: TGTGCCATCAGTGAGGGTGAGGGGGTTCGGTATGGCTACACCTTC. This sequence encodes CAISEGEGVRYGYTF.

This clonotype was recorded many times. The chain is built from TRBV28 and TRBJ1-5; a weak D match, TRBD1 (5 bases). The CDR3 runs 14 residues. CDR1 is MDHEN and CDR2 is SYDVKM in the germline V gene. Deletions cut 5 bases from V and 3 bases from J, with 11 bases between. The CDR3 coding sequence is TGTGCCAGCAGTCGTGGACACATCAATCAGCCCCAGCATTTT. Its translation is CASSRGHINQPQHF.

This clonotype came up many times. CDR3 region: CASSTGTGKGQPQHF. As DNA, the CDR3 is TGTGCCAGCAGCACCGGGACAGGGAAAGGGCAGCCCCAGCATTTT. This sequence joins TRBV5-6 and TRBJ1-5; 9 bases are a match to TRBD1. This CDR3 has 15 residues. With 4 bases clipped from V and 7 bases from J, the junction kept 9 bases outside the gene matches. The V gene's germline CDR1 is SGHDT and CDR2 YYEEEE.

This clonotype was detected ten times or more. CDR3 sequence reads: CASRAGGASGANVLTF. DNA of the CDR3: TGTGCTAGCCGGGCAGGGGGCGCCTCTGGGGCCAACGTCCTGACTTTC. J is TRBJ2-6 and V is TRBV28, with 8 bases that match TRBD1. The CDR3 is made up of 16 amino acids. Germline CDR1 MDHEN, CDR2 SYDVKM.

In this sample, this clonotype turned up many times. The chain carries TRBV5-1 and TRBJ2-7; D may be TRBD1 (6 bases). CDR3 length equals 14 residues. Trimming stripped 5 bases from V and 2 bases from J, with 14 bases between. Germline V gene sequence: CDR1 SGHRS, CDR2 YFSETQ. CDR3 sequence reads: CASRFPGQTYEQYF. CDR3 coding DNA: TGCGCCAGCAGATTTCCCGGACAGACCTACGAGCAGTACTTC.